This TCR beta chain appears in the sequencing data of a study of blood T cell repertoires in COVID-19. Whole-study context: Spain, Italy and the United States supplied samples that represented acute and convalescent COVID-19. PBMCs, B-cell-depleted T cells, or T cells were the source of the cDNA or gDNA that made up the material.

CDR1 and CDR2 (germline): SGHTA, FQGTGA. The CDR3 covers 15 residues. The V gene end was trimmed by 0 bases and the J gene end by 8 bases; junction bases not matched to a gene: 2. Per the original methods: Reference gene primers were amplified, and this amplification served to estimate nucleated cell counts. Libraries were prepared by immunoSEQ multiplex PCR; TCRdb keeps only in-frame clonotypes and omits some of them. The V and J calls and clone size were taken over from that table, and D and trimming were inferred from the DNA. The sample includes approximately 500,000 clones, 70% to 90% of them seen just once.

This TCR was sampled from a human donor in a cohort sampled during active COVID-19. The sequenced sample consisted of peripheral blood. The chain joins TRBV7-3 to TRBJ2-1; 12 bases are a match to TRBD1. CDR3 sequence: CASSLTGQGADEQFF. The CDR3 DNA is TGTGCCAGCAGCTTAACGGGACAGGGGGCCGATGAGCAGTTCTTC.